This T cell receptor beta chain was documented in a study of neurological immune-mediated disorders. Study-wide findings and caveats: The greatest TCR clonal expansion occurred in HTLV-1-associated myelopathy and the least in multiple sclerosis, which fell below healthy controls. No expanded-clone CDR3 amino acid sequence recurred across subjects, suggesting private TCR-beta repertoires.

By 5'RACE with 10-nucleotide random UMIs, the cDNA was made. TCRdb passed the 5' RACE reads through MiXCR, listing each CDR3 protein once. The table records fewer than 25,000 distinct CDR3 sequences, around 9.3% of them present only once. 2 million PBMCs stored at -80 C were the source of the unsorted libraries. This clonotype appeared many times. Its specificity is not known. CDR3 length equals 17 residues. With 6 bases removed from V and 5 bases from J, the gap between germline ends came to 25 bases. Sample: PBMCs. The TCR was taken from an older woman with HTLV-1-associated myelopathy (HAM/TSP). The chain is built from TRBV12-3 or TRBV12-4 and TRBJ1-1; tentatively, D is TRBD1 (6 bases). The CDR3 region has the DNA TGTGCCAGCAGCCCGACGTTTTTACAGGGCGAGGGGACTGAAGCTTTCTTT. It yields the protein CASSPTFLQGEGTEAFF.